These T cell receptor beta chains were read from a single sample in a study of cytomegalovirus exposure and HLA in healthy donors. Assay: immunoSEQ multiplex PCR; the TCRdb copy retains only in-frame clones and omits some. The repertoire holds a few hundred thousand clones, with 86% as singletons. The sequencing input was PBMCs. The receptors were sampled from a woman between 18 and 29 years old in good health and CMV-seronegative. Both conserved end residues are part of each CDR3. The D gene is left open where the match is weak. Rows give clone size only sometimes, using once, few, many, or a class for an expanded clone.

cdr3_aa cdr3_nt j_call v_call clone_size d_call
CASSSATVAKNIQYF TGTGCCAGCAGTTCCGCTACAGTAGCCAAAAACATTCAGTACTTC TRBJ2-4 TRBV27 . .
CSVGEGRGGELFF TGCAGCGTCGGGGAAGGAAGAGGGGGGGAGCTGTTTTTT TRBJ2-2 TRBV29-1 . .
CASSLTLGRDVEQYF TGTGCCAGCAGCTTAACGTTGGGCAGGGATGTCGAGCAGTACTTC TRBJ2-7 TRBV7-6 . .
CASSNTGTGYYEQYF TGTGCCAGCAGTAACACCGGGACAGGTTACTACGAGCAGTACTTC TRBJ2-7 TRBV6-5 . TRBD1
CASSQHRVGYEQYF TGTGCCAGCAGCCAACACAGGGTCGGGTACGAGCAGTACTTC TRBJ2-7 TRBV4-2 once .
CASSPPVRDQETQYF TGTGCCAGCTCACCACCGGTCAGGGACCAAGAGACCCAGTACTTC TRBJ2-5 TRBV18 . .
CASKTDSETNEKLFF TGTGCCAGCAAGACAGATTCCGAAACTAATGAAAAACTGTTTTTT TRBJ1-4 TRBV2 . .
CASSPTPGQGATYQPQHF TGTGCCAGCTCACCAACCCCGGGACAGGGGGCGACTTATCAGCCCCAGCATTTT TRBJ1-5 TRBV18 once TRBD1
CASSESGGYNEQFF TGTGCCAGCAGTGAAAGCGGGGGGTACAATGAGCAGTTCTTC TRBJ2-1 TRBV6-1 . TRBD2
CASSSSGYYEQYF TGTGCCAGCAGTTCAAGCGGTTACTACGAGCAGTACTTC TRBJ2-7 TRBV7-2 . .
CASRSAGSRSNQPQHF TGTGCCAGCCGATCGGCGGGGAGCCGATCCAATCAGCCCCAGCATTTT TRBJ1-5 TRBV28 once .
CASREDVSRRSGNTIYF TGTGCCAGCAGAGAAGACGTCTCGAGGCGCTCTGGAAACACCATATATTTT TRBJ1-3 TRBV2 many .
CASSHQGFRTEAFF TGTGCCAGCAGCCATCAGGGGTTCAGGACTGAAGCTTTCTTT TRBJ1-1 TRBV4-2 . .
CASRFEYQPQHF TGTGCCAGTAGGTTCGAGTATCAGCCCCAGCATTTT TRBJ1-5 TRBV19 . .
CASSKDRGNEQFF TGCGCCAGCAGCAAGGACAGGGGGAATGAGCAGTTCTTC TRBJ2-1 TRBV4-1 . TRBD1
CASGGGQPQHF TGTGCCAGCGGGGGGGGTCAGCCCCAGCATTTT TRBJ1-5 TRBV6-6 . .
CAWSRDFYEQYF TGTGCCTGGAGCAGGGACTTCTACGAGCAGTACTTC TRBJ2-7 TRBV30 . .
CASSQRITEGNYGYTF TGCGCCAGCAGCCAACGGATCACCGAGGGCAACTATGGCTACACCTTC TRBJ1-2 TRBV4-1 . .
CATSRDLVDEQFF TGTGCCACCAGCAGAGATCTGGTAGATGAGCAGTTCTTC TRBJ2-1 TRBV15 . .
CAWSVLRARPYEQYF TGTGCCTGGAGTGTATTGAGGGCGAGACCCTACGAGCAGTACTTC TRBJ2-7 TRBV30 . .
CASSLGQTYEQYF TGTGCCAGCAGCCTCGGACAGACCTACGAGCAGTACTTC TRBJ2-7 TRBV11-2 . .
CASSLAGVNEQFF TGCGCCAGCAGCTTGGCCGGGGTGAATGAGCAGTTCTTC TRBJ2-1 TRBV5-1 . .
CASSSGVGNTIYF TGTGCCAGCAGTTCAGGGGTTGGAAACACCATATATTTT TRBJ1-3 TRBV27 . .
CASSPSLDEGIKETQYF TGTGCCAGCAGCCCATCCCTGGATGAGGGAATTAAGGAGACCCAGTACTTC TRBJ2-5 TRBV9 . .
CASSPTRTGTGINGYTF TGCGCCAGCAGCCCGACCCGAACCGGGACAGGCATAAATGGCTACACCTTC TRBJ1-2 TRBV4-1 . TRBD1
CASSRSHSGERESYNEQFF TGTGCCAGCAGCCGATCCCATAGCGGGGAGAGGGAGTCCTACAATGAGCAGTTCTTC TRBJ2-1 TRBV9 . TRBD2
CASRTVGLYGYTF TGTGCCAGTAGGACAGTGGGGCTCTATGGCTACACCTTC TRBJ1-2 TRBV2 . .
CASIPGTSGYNEQFF TGTGCCAGCATCCCCGGGACTAGCGGTTACAATGAGCAGTTCTTC TRBJ2-1 TRBV27 . TRBD2
CASSEAAGGGPSSYNEQFF TGTGCCAGCAGTGAAGCGGCCGGCGGGGGCCCCAGCTCCTACAATGAGCAGTTCTTC TRBJ2-1 TRBV6-1 . .
CASSFDGGGTDTQYF TGTGCCAGCAGCTTCGACGGGGGGGGCACAGATACGCAGTATTTT TRBJ2-3 TRBV7-9 . TRBD2
CATAEGRSYEQYF TGTGCCACCGCCGAAGGGAGATCCTACGAGCAGTACTTC TRBJ2-7 TRBV15 . .
CASSFFPDRGYEQYF TGTGCCAGCAGCTTCTTTCCGGACAGGGGTTACGAGCAGTACTTC TRBJ2-7 TRBV7-9 once TRBD1
CASTPPGGTDTQYF TGTGCCAGCACCCCGCCGGGGGGCACAGATACGCAGTATTTT TRBJ2-3 TRBV28 . .
CASSYDRSSGGYTF TGCGCCAGCAGCTACGACAGGTCCTCCGGGGGCTACACCTTC TRBJ1-2 TRBV5-1 few .
CASSGGRGSATYEQYF TGTGCCAGCAGTGGGGGAAGGGGGAGTGCTACCTACGAGCAGTACTTC TRBJ2-7 TRBV28 . .
CASSEYGHTHTEAFF TGCGCCAGCAGTGAGTATGGACATACGCACACTGAAGCTTTCTTT TRBJ1-1 TRBV10-2 . .
CSVVGTADMNTEAFF TGCAGCGTCGTCGGGACAGCAGATATGAACACTGAAGCTTTCTTT TRBJ1-1 TRBV29-1 . TRBD1
CASARLAVSTDTQYF TGTGCCAGCGCAAGGCTAGCGGTGAGCACAGATACGCAGTATTTT TRBJ2-3 TRBV6-1 few TRBD2
CASSFGGSTDTQYF TGTGCCAGCAGCTTCGGCGGGAGCACAGATACGCAGTATTTT TRBJ2-3 TRBV5-6 . .
CASSLDGSSGNTIYF TGTGCCAGCAGCTTAGATGGCAGCTCTGGAAACACCATATATTTT TRBJ1-3 TRBV11-3 . .
CASSVNQYNEQFF TGTGCCAGCAGTGTGAACCAGTACAATGAGCAGTTCTTC TRBJ2-1 TRBV2 . .
CASSTAPGQGRSGANVLTF TGTGCCAGCAGCACAGCTCCGGGACAGGGGCGCTCTGGGGCCAACGTCCTGACTTTC TRBJ2-6 TRBV5-4 . TRBD1
CASSLPKTAKDGYTF TGTGCCAGCAGTTTACCCAAGACAGCTAAGGATGGCTACACCTTC TRBJ1-2 TRBV28 . .
CASSQNGRSSGGETQYF TGTGCCAGCTCTCAAAACGGGCGATCTAGCGGAGGGGAGACCCAGTACTTC TRBJ2-5 TRBV18 . TRBD2
CSVVKTRDRGIEATEAFF TGCAGCGTTGTAAAGACCCGGGACAGGGGAATTGAGGCTACTGAAGCTTTCTTT TRBJ1-1 TRBV29-1 . TRBD1
CASSSPLAGSYNEQFF TGTGCCAGCAGCTCGCCCCTAGCGGGTTCCTACAATGAGCAGTTCTTC TRBJ2-1 TRBV7-2 . TRBD2
CASSWTSSMTDTQYF TGCGCCAGCAGCTGGACTAGCAGTATGACAGATACGCAGTATTTT TRBJ2-3 TRBV4-1 . TRBD2
CASSLTGGAEAFF TGTGCCAGCAGTTTAACGGGGGGGGCTGAAGCTTTCTTT TRBJ1-1 TRBV28 once .
CASSFRGQRELGYNEQFF TGTGCCAGCAGTTTCCGGGGGCAGCGGGAGCTAGGCTACAATGAGCAGTTCTTC TRBJ2-1 TRBV27 . TRBD2
CASSLKPPWREQYF TGTGCCAGCAGCTTAAAACCACCCTGGAGAGAGCAGTACTTC TRBJ2-7 TRBV7-9 . .
CAWSNGLAGTDTQYF TGTGCCTGGAGTAACGGACTAGCGGGAACAGATACGCAGTATTTT TRBJ2-3 TRBV30 . TRBD2
CASSLRSVEGDLTEAFF TGTGCCAGCAGCTTAAGAAGCGTCGAGGGAGATTTGACTGAAGCTTTCTTT TRBJ1-1 TRBV7-9 . .
CASSLLTSGSAADTQYF TGTGCCAGCAGTTTATTAACTAGCGGGAGCGCAGCAGATACGCAGTATTTT TRBJ2-3 TRBV27 . TRBD2
CASSLGGVQETQYF TGCGCCAGCAGCTTGGGCGGGGTCCAAGAGACCCAGTACTTC TRBJ2-5 TRBV5-1 . .
CASSQVSGLAGVGEQYF TGCGCCAGCAGCCAAGTTTCGGGCCTAGCGGGAGTTGGCGAGCAGTACTTC TRBJ2-7 TRBV4-1 . TRBD2
CASSENQGRATEAFF TGTGCCAGCAGTGAAAATCAGGGCCGGGCGACTGAAGCTTTCTTT TRBJ1-1 TRBV2 . .
CASSMPGTASVGYTF TGTGCCAGCAGCATGCCGGGGACAGCCTCGGTCGGCTACACCTTC TRBJ1-2 TRBV5-4 . TRBD1